Shown below are 14 T cell receptor beta chains from a single sample sequenced in a study of OX40 agonist ivuxolimab in advanced cancers. The data were produced by immunoSEQ multiplex PCR, yet TCRdb's version contains in-frame clones alone and is incomplete. The sample lists roughly 60,000 clones; 85% to 95% were seen once. The material sequenced was CD4+ or CD8+ T cells sorted from blood, taken in a trial of the OX40 agonist ivuxolimab. Receptors originate from an adult with an advanced solid tumor such as melanoma, head and neck, liver or kidney cancer.

This rearrangement joins TRBV23-1 to TRBJ2-1; D gene unclear. TRBV23-1 is an ORF; its function is uncertain. The CDR3 spans 15 residues. The V gene lost 0 bases and the J gene lost 5 bases, with 11 bases spanning the gap. In DNA form, the CDR3 reads TGCGCCAGCAGTCAATCAGGCCTTTTTAACAATGAGCAGTTCTTC. As protein: CASSQSGLFNNEQFF.

This clone appeared once. The chain carries TRBV7-2 and TRBJ1-3; D uncertain. From germline, CDR1 is SGHTA and CDR2 FQGNSA. This CDR3 has 16 amino acids. The V gene lost 5 bases and the J gene lost 2 bases, with 16 bases spanning the gap. As DNA, the CDR3 is TGTGCCAGCAGCCCTTCTCTGGACTCCCCTGGAAACACCATATATTTT. It yields the protein CASSPSLDSPGNTIYF.

This clone was found a few times. This rearrangement joins TRBV10-3 to TRBJ2-1, with D perhaps TRBD1 (5 bases). CDR3 length equals 13 residues. The germline V gene encodes CDR1 ENHRY and CDR2 SYGVKD. Trimming took 3 bases from V and 6 from J, leaving 9 bases between them. CDR3 sequence: CAISDRGANEQFF. The CDR3 DNA is TGTGCCATCAGTGATAGGGGCGCCAATGAGCAGTTCTTC.

V and J are TRBV6-6 and TRBJ2-1; perhaps TRBD2 as D (5 bases). The V gene's germline CDR1 is MNHNY and CDR2 SVGAGI (reference sequence). This CDR3 is built from 14 residues. Trimming pared 5 bases from V and 10 bases from J, leaving 18 bases between. The CDR3 protein is CASSPNLRAEEQFF. The DNA of the CDR3 is TGTGCCAGCAGTCCAAACCTGAGGGCGGAGGAGCAGTTCTTC.

The V gene is TRBV5-4, the J gene TRBJ2-1; the D is unclear. Looked up from germline, CDR1 is SGHNT and CDR2 is YYREEE (reference sequence). V shed 0 bases and J shed 3 bases, with 7 bases lying between them. The CDR3 has 14 amino acids. For the CDR3, the DNA is TGTGCCAGCAGCTTGGCCGGCAGCTACAATGAGCAGTTCTTC. Amino acid sequence: CASSLAGSYNEQFF.

This rearrangement joins TRBV5-5 to TRBJ2-3; D may correspond to TRBD1 or TRBD2 (5 bases each). CDR1 and CDR2 (germline): SGHKS, YYEKEE (reference sequence). Trimming stripped 4 bases from V and 1 base from J, with 16 bases between. The CDR3 spans 16 residues. The CDR3 bases are TGTGCCAGCAGCAGGGGACCGAATATGGGCACAGATACGCAGTATTTT. Its protein product is CASSRGPNMGTDTQYF.

The rearrangement links TRBV5-1 to TRBJ1-1, with D unresolved. Trimming cost V 0 bases and J 4 bases, with 10 bases left between them. This CDR3 comprises 14 residues. The germline CDR1 and CDR2 sequences are SGHRS and YFSETQ. For the CDR3, the DNA is TGCGCCAGCAGCTTGGCTGGCAGCAGCACTGAAGCTTTCTTT. Translating gives CASSLAGSSTEAFF.

V and J are TRBV27 and TRBJ2-1; no firm D call. Trimming removed 4 bases at V and 9 bases at J, with 10 bases between. CDR3 length: 12 residues. Germline V gene data show CDR1 as MNHEY and CDR2 as SMNVEV (reference sequence). The DNA for the CDR3 is TGTGCCAGCAGTTCGAGACTCAGTGAGCAGTTCTTC. This codes for CASSSRLSEQFF.

This clone was picked up one time. CDR3 amino acids: CASSSSLAEKQFF. The CDR3 DNA is TGTGCCAGTAGTTCCAGCCTAGCGGAGAAGCAGTTCTTC. The chain couples TRBV19 to TRBJ2-1; 7 bases fit TRBD2. In germline, CDR1 is LNHDA, CDR2 SQIVND (reference sequence). This CDR3 spans 13 amino acids. J gave up 11 bases and V 5 bases, and 9 bases lay outside the gene matches.

The V gene is TRBV5-4, the J gene TRBJ2-7, with unresolved D. The CDR3 totals 13 residues. V gave up 1 base and J gave up 5 bases, with 10 bases separating them. The germline V gene has CDR1 SGHNT and CDR2 YYREEE (reference sequence). CDR3 loop: CASSLPSENEQYF. CDR3 DNA: TGTGCCAGCAGCTTGCCCTCTGAGAACGAGCAGTACTTC.

This chain connects TRBV7-9 to TRBJ1-4; 7 bases match TRBD1. The germline gives CDR1 SEHNR, CDR2 FQNEAQ (reference sequence). The CDR3 loop spans 13 amino acids. Trimming took 1 base from V and 10 from J; bases not matched to a gene: 3. CDR3 bases: TGTGCCAGCAGCTTAGGACAGGGAGTAAAACTGTTTTTT. Translating it yields CASSLGQGVKLFF.

The rearrangement uses TRBV18 and TRBJ2-3; TRBD2 aligns across 12 bases. In germline, CDR1 is KGHSH, CDR2 LQKENI. There are 16 residues in the CDR3. V shed 4 bases and J 3 bases; nucleotides not matched to a gene: 5. In nucleotides, the CDR3 is TGTGCCAGCTCACTTCTAGCGGGAGGGCAAACAGATACGCAGTATTTT. Encoded protein: CASSLLAGGQTDTQYF. Variable domain in full (rest from reference TRBV18 and TRBJ2-3): NAGVMQNPRHLVRRRGQEARLRCSPMKGHSHVYWYRQLPEEGLKFMVYLQKENIIDESGMPKERFSAEFPKEGPSILRIQQVVRGDSAAYFCASSLLAGGQTDTQYFGPGTRLTVL.

The rearrangement links TRBV18 to TRBJ1-1; D gene unclear. This CDR3 is built from 13 residues. Trimming left V 3 bases short and J 3 bases short, with 8 bases between. CDR1 is KGHSH, CDR2 LQKENI, per germline. Written as DNA, the CDR3 is TGTGCCAGCTCACCGACGCCGGACACTGAAGCTTTCTTT. This sequence encodes CASSPTPDTEAFF.

The chain links TRBV5-1 to TRBJ1-1, with 8 bases that match TRBD1. V shed 3 bases, J shed 1 base, and the junction held 5 bases outside the gene matches. The CDR3 runs 15 residues. From germline, CDR1 is SGHRS and CDR2 YFSETQ. CDR3 nucleotides: TGCGCCAGCAGCTCCGGGGGACAGGCGAACACTGAAGCTTTCTTT. Its protein is CASSSGGQANTEAFF. Looking up the rest from reference TRBV5-1 and TRBJ1-1 gives the full variable domain: KAGVTQTPRYLIKTRGQQVTLSCSPISGHRSVSWYQQTPGQGLQFLFEYFSETQRNKGNFPGRFSGRQFSNSRSEMNVSTLELGDSALYLCASSSGGQANTEAFFGQGTRLTVV.